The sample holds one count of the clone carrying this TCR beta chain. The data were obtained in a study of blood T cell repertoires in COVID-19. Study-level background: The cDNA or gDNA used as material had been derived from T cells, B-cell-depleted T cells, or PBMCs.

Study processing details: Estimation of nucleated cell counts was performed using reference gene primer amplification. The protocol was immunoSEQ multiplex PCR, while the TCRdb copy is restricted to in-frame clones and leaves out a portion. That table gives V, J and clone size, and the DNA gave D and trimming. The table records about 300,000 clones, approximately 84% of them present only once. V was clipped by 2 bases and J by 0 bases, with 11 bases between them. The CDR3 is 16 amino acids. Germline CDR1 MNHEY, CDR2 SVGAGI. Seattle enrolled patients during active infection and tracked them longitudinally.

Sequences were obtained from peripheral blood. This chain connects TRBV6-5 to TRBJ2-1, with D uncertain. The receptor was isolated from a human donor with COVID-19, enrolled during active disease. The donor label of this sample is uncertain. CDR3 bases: TGTGCCAGCAGTTACGAGCATCCCCTCTCCTACAATGAGCAGTTCTTC. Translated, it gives CASSYEHPLSYNEQFF.